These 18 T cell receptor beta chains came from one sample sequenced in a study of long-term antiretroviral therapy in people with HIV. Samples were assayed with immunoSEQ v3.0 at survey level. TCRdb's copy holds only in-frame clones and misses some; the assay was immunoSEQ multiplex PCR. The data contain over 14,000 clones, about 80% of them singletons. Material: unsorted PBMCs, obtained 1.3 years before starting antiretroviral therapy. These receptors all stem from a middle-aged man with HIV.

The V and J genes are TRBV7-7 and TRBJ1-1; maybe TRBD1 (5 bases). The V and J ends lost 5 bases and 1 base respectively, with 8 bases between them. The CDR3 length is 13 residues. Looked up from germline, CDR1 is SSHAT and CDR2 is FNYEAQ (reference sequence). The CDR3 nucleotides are TGTGCCAGCAGCATCGGACAGAACACTGAAGCTTTCTTT. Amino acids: CASSIGQNTEAFF.

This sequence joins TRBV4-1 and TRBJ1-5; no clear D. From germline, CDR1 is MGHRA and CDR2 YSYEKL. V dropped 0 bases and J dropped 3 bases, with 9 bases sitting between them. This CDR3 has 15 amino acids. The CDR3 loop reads CASSQDLGVNQPQHF. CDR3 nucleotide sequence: TGCGCCAGCAGCCAAGATCTTGGAGTCAATCAGCCCCAGCATTTT.

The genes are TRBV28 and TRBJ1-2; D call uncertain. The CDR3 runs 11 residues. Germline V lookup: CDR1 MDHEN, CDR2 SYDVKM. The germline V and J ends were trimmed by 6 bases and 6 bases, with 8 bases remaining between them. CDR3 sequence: CASRYINGYTF. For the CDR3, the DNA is TGTGCCAGCAGATATATCAATGGCTACACCTTC.

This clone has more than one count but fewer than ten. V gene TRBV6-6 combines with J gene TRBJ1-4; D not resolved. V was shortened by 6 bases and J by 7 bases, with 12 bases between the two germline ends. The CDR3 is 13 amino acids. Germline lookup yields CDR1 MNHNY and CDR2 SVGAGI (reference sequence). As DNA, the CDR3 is TGTGCCAGCAGCCCCGGCAACGCTGAAAAACTGTTTTTT. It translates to CASSPGNAEKLFF.

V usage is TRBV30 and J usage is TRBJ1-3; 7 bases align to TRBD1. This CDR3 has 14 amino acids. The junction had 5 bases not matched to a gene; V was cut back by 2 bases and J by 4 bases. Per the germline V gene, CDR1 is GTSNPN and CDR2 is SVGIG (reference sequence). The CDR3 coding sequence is TGTGCCTGGAGTTTGTCAGGGGGAGGAAACACCATATATTTT. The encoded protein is CAWSLSGGGNTIYF.

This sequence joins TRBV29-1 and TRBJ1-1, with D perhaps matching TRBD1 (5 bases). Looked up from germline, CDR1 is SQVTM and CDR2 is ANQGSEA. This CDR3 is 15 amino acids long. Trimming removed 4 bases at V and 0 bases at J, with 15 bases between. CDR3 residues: CSVGAGWGMNTEAFF. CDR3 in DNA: TGCAGCGTTGGGGCGGGGTGGGGGATGAACACTGAAGCTTTCTTT.

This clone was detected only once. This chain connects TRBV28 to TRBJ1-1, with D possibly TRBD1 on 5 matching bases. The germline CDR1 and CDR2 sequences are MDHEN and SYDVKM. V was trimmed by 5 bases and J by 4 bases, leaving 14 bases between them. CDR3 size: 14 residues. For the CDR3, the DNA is TGTGCCAGCAGTACTCAGGGCTGGGTCACTGAAGCTTTCTTT. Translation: CASSTQGWVTEAFF.

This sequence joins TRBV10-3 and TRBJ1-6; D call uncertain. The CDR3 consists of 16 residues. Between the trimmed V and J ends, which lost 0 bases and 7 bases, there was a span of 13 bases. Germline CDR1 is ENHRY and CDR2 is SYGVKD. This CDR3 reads CAISESARSNNSPLHF. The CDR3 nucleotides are TGTGCCATCAGTGAGTCTGCCAGGTCTAACAATTCACCCCTCCACTTT.

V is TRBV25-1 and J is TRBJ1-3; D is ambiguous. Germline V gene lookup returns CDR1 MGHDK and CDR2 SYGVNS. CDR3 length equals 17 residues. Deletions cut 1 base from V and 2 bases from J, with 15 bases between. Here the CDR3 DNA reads TGTGCCAGCAGTGAATCCGCCGGGCCAAGGGCTGGAAACACCATATATTTT. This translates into CASSESAGPRAGNTIYF.

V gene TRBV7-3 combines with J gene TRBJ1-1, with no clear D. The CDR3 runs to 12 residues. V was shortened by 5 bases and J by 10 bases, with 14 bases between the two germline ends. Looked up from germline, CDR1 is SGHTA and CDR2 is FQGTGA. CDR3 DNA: TGTGCCAGCAGCCCGGACGGCCGTAGAGCTTTCTTT. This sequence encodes CASSPDGRRAFF.

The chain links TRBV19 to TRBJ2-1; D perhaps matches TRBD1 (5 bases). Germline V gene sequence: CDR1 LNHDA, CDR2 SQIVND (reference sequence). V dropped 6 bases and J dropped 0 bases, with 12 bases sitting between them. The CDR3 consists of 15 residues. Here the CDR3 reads CASSDQGYSYNEQFF. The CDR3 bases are TGTGCCAGTAGCGACCAGGGATACTCCTACAATGAGCAGTTCTTC.

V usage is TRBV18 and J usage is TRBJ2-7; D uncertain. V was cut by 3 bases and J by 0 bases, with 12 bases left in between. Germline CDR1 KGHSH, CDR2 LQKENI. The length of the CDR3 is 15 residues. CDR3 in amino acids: CASSPTDKSSYEQYF. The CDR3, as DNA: TGTGCCAGCTCACCGACCGATAAGAGCTCCTACGAGCAGTACTTC.

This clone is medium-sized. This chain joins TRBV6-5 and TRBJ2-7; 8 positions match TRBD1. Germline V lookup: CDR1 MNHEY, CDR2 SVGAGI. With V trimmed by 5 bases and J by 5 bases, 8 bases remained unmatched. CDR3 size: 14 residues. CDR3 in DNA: TGTGCCAGCAGTCTGGTGGCAGGGGGCCACGAGCAGTACTTC. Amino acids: CASSLVAGGHEQYF.

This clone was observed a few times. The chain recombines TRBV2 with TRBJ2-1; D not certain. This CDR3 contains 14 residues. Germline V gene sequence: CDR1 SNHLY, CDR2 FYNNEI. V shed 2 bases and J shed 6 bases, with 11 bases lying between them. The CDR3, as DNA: TGTGCCAGCAGTGAACGGGTGTGGACCAATGAGCAGTTCTTC. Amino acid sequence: CASSERVWTNEQFF.

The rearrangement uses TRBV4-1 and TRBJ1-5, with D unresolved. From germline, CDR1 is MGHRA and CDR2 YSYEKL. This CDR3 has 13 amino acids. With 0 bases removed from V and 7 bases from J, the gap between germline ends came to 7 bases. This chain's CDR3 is CASSQDRGQPQHF. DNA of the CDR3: TGCGCCAGCAGCCAAGATCGTGGACAGCCCCAGCATTTT.

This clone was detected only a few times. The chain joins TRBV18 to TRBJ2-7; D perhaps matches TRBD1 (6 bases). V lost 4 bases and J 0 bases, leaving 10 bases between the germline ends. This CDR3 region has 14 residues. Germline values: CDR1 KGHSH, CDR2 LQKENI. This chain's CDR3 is CASSLDRSSYEQYF. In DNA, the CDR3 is TGTGCCAGCTCACTGGACAGAAGCTCCTACGAGCAGTACTTC.

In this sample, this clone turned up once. Written as DNA, the CDR3 is TGTGCCAGCAGCTTAGGCCCCCCCCCGGGACAGGGGTACGAGCAGTACTTC. This codes for CASSLGPPPGQGYEQYF. The chain couples TRBV11-2 to TRBJ2-7; 10 positions agree with TRBD1. The CDR3 has 17 residues. V lost 1 base and J lost 4; bases outside the gene matches: 10. CDR1 SGHAT and CDR2 FQNNGV come from the germline V gene.

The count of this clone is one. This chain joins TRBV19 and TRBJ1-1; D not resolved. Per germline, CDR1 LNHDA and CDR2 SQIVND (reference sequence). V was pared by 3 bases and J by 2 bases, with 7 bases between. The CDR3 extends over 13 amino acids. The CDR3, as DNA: TGTGCCAGTAGTATTAACGGTAACACTGAAGCTTTCTTT. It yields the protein CASSINGNTEAFF.